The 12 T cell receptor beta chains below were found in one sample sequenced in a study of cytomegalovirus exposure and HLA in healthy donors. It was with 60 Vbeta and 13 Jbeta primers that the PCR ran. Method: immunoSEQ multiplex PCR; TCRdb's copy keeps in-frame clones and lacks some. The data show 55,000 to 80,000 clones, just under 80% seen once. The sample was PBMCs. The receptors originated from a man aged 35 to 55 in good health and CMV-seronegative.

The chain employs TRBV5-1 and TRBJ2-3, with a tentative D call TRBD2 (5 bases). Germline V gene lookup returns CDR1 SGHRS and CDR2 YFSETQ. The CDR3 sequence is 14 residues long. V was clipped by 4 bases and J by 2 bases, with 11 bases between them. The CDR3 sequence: CASSPRGATDTQYF. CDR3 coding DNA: TGCGCCAGCAGCCCCCGGGGAGCCACAGATACGCAGTATTTT.

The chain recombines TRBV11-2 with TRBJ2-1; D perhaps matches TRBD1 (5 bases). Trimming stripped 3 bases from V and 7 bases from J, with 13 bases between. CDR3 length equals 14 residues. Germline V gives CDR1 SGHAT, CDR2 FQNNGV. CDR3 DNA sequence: TGTGCCAGCAGCTTGTCCCCAGGGTGGAATGAGCAGTTCTTC. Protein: CASSLSPGWNEQFF. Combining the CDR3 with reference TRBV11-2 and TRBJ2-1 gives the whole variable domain EAGVAQSPRYKIIEKRQSVAFWCNPISGHATLYWYQQILGQGPKLLIQFQNNGVVDDSQLPKDRFSAERLKGVDSTLKIQPAKLEDSAVYLCASSLSPGWNEQFFGPGTRLTVL.

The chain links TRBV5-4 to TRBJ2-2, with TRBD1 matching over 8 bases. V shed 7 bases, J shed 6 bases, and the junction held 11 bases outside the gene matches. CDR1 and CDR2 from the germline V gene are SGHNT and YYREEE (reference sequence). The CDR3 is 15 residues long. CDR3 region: CASRPGQERAGELFF. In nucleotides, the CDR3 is TGTGCCAGCCGCCCGGGACAGGAAAGGGCCGGGGAGCTGTTTTTT.

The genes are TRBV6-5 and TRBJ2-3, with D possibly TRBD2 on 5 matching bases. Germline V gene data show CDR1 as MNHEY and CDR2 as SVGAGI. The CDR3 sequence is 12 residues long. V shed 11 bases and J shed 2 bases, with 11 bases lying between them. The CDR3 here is CASSDYTDTQYF. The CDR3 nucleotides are TGTGCCTCCAGCGACTACACAGATACGCAGTATTTT.

CDR3 DNA: TGTGCCAGCAGCTTTAGTGGGGGCACGTACAATGAGCAGTTCTTC. Translating it yields CASSFSGGTYNEQFF. This chain connects TRBV7-2 to TRBJ2-1; perhaps TRBD1 as D (6 bases). Germline values: CDR1 SGHTA, CDR2 FQGNSA. The CDR3 consists of 15 residues. Trimming pared 3 bases from V and 4 bases from J, leaving 13 bases between.

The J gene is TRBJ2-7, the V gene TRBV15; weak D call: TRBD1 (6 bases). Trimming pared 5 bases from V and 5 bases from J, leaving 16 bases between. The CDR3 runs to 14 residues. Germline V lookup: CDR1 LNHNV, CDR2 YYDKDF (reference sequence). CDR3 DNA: TGTGCCACCAGCGACCCCAGGGGTTACGACGAGCAGTACTTC. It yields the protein CATSDPRGYDEQYF.

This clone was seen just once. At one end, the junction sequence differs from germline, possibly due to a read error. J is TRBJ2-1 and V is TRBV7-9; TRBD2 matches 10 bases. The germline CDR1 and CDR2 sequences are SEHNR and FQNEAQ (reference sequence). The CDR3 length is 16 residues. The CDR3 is CSSSLGSSGSRNEQFF. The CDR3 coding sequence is TGTTCCAGCAGCTTAGGGTCTAGCGGGAGTCGCAATGAGCAGTTCTTC.

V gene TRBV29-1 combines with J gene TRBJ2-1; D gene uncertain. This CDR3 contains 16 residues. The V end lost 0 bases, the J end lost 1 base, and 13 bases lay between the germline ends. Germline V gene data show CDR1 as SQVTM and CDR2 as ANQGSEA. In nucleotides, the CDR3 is TGCAGCGTTGAAGATCGACTGAGGATTTCCTACAATGAGCAGTTCTTC. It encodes CSVEDRLRISYNEQFF.

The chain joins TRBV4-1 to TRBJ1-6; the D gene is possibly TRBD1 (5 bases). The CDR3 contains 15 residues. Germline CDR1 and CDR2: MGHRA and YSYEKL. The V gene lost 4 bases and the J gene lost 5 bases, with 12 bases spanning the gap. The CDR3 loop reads CASSLTGTDNSPLHF. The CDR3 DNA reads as TGCGCCAGCAGCCTAACCGGGACTGATAATTCACCCCTCCACTTT.

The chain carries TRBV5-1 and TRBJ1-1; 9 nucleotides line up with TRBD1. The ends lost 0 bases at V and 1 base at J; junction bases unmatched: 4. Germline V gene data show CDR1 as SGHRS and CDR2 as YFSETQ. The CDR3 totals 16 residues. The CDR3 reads CASSLAWDRANTEAFF. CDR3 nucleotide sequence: TGCGCCAGCAGCTTGGCCTGGGACAGGGCGAACACTGAAGCTTTCTTT.

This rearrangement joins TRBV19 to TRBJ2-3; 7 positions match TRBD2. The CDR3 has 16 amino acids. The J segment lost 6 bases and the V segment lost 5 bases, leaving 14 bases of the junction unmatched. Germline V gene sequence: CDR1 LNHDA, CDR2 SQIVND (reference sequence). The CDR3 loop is CASSPSGLAAGDTQYF. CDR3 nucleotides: TGTGCCAGTAGTCCCTCGGGGCTAGCGGCTGGGGATACGCAGTATTTT.

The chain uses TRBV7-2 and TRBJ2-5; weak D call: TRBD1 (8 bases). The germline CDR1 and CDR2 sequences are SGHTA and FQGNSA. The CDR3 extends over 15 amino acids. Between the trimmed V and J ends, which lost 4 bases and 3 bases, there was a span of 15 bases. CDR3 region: CASSSRQGREETQYF. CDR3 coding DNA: TGTGCCAGCAGCTCGAGACAGGGGAGGGAAGAGACCCAGTACTTC.